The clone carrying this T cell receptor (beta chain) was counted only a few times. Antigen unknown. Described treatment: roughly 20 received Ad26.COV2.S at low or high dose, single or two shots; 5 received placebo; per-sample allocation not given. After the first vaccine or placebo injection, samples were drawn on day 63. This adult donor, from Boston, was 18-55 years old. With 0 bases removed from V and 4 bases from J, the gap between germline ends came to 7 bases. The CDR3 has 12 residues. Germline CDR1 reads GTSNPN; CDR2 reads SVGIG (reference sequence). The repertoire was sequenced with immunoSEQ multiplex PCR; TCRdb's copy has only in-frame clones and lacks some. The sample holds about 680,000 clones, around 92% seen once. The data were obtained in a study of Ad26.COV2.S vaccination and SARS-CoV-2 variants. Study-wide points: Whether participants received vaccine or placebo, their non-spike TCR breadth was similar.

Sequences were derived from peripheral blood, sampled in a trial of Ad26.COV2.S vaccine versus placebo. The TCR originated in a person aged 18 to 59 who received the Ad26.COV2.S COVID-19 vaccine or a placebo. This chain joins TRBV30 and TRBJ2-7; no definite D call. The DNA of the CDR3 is TGTGCCTGGAGTGTAACGGGTTACGAGCAGTACTTC. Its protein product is CAWSVTGYEQYF.